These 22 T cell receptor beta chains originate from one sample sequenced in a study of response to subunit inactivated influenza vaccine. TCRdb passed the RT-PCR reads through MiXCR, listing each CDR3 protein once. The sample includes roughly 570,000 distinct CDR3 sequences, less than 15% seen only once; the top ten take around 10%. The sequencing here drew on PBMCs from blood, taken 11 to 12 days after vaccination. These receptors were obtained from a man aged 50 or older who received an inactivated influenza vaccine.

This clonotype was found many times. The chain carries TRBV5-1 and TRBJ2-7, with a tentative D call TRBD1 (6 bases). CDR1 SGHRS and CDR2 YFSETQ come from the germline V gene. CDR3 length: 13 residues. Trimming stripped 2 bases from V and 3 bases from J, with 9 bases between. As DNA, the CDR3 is TGCGCCAGCAGCTTCGACAGGTACTACGAGCAGTACTTC. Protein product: CASSFDRYYEQYF.

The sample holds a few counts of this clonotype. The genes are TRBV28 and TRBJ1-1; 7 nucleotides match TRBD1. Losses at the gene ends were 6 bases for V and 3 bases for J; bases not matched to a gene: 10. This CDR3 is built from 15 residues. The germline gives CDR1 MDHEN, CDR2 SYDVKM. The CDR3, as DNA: TGTGCCAGCAGGTCTCCCAGGGGGACGTACACTGAAGCTTTCTTT. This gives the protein CASRSPRGTYTEAFF.

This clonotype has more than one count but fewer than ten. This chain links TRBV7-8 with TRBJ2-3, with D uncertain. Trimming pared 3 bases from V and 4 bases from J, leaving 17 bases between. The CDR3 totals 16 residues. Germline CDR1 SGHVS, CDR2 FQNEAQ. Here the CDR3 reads CASSFRFYAKADTQYF. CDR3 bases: TGTGCCAGCAGCTTTAGATTCTATGCAAAGGCAGATACGCAGTATTTT.

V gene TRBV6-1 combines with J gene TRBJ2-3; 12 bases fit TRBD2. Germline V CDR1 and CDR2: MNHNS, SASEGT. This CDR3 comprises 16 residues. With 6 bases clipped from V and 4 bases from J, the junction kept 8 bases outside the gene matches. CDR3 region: CASSKLAGGYSDTQYF. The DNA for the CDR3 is TGTGCCAGCAGCAAGCTAGCGGGAGGGTACTCAGATACGCAGTATTTT.

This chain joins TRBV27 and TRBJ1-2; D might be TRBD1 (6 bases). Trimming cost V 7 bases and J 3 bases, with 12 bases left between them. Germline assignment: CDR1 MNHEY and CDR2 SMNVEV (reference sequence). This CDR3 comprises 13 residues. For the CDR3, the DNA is TGTGCCAGCATGGGGGGCGTTGACTATGGCTACACCTTC. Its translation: CASMGGVDYGYTF.

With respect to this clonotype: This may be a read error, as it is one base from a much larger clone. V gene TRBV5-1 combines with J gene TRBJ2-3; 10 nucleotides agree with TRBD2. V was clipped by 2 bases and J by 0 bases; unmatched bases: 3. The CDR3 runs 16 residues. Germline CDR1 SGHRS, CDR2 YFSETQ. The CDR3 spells CASSFGTSASTDTQYF. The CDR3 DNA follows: TGCGCCAGCAGCTTCGGGACTAGCGCTAGCACAGATACGCAGTATTTT. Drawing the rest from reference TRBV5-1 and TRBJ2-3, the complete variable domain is KAGVTQTPRYLIKTRGQQVTLSCSPISGHRSVSWYQQTPGQGLQFLFEYFSETQRNKGNFPGRFSGRQFSNSRSEMNVSTLELGDSALYLCASSFGTSASTDTQYFGPGTRLTVL.

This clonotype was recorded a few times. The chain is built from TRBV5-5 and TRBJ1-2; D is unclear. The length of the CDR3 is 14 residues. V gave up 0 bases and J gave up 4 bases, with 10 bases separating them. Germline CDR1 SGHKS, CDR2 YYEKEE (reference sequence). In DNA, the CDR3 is TGTGCCAGCAGCTTGGGGGTTACCACCTATGGCTACACCTTC. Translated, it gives CASSLGVTTYGYTF.

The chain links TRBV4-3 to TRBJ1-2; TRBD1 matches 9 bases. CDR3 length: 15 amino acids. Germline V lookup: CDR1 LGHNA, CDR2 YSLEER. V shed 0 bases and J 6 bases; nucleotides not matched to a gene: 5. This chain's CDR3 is CASSQDWGQGDGYTF. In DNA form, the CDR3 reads TGCGCCAGCAGCCAAGATTGGGGACAGGGTGATGGCTACACCTTC.

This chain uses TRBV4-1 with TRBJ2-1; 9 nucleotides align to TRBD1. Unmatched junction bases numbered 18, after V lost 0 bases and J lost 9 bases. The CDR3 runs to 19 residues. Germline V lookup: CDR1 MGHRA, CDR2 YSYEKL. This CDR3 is CASSQDRRTGDFLEVEQFF. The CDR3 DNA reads TGCGCCAGCAGCCAAGATCGGAGGACAGGGGACTTTCTCGAGGTTGAGCAGTTCTTC.

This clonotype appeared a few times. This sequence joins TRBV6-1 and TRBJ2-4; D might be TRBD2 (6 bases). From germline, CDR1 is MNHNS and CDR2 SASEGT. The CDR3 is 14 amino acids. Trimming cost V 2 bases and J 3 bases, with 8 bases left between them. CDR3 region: CASSEPGDKNIQYF. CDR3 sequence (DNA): TGTGCCAGCAGTGAACCGGGAGACAAAAACATTCAGTACTTC.

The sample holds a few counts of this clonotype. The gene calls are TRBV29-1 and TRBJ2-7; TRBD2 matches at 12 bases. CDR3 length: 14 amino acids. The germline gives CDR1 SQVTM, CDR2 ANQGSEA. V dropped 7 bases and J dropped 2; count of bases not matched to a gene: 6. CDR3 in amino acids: CSAQPSGGAYEQYF. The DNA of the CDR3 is TGCAGCGCCCAACCTAGCGGGGGGGCCTACGAGCAGTACTTC.

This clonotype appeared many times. For the CDR3, the DNA is TGTGCCAGCAGCGTGTCCACTATCCAGTACAATGAGCAGTTCTTC. Translated, it gives CASSVSTIQYNEQFF. V usage is TRBV5-6 and J usage is TRBJ2-1; unclear D gene. The CDR3 has 15 amino acids. V was cut by 4 bases and J by 4 bases, with 15 bases left in between. Germline CDR1 SGHDT, CDR2 YYEEEE.

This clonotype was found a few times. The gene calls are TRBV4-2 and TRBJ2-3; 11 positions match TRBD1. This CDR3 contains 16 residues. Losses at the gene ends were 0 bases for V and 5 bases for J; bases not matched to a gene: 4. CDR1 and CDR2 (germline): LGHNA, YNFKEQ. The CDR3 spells CASSQERTGGVDTQYF. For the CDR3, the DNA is TGTGCCAGCAGCCAAGAAAGGACAGGGGGCGTAGATACGCAGTATTTT.

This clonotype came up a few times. The CDR3 DNA is TGTGCCAGTAGTATAGTTGGCAGGGGAATAGCGGATACGCAGTATTTT. This gives the protein CASSIVGRGIADTQYF. The rearrangement links TRBV19 to TRBJ2-3, with D possibly being TRBD1 (6 bases). Per the germline V gene, CDR1 is LNHDA and CDR2 is SQIVND (reference sequence). There are 16 residues in the CDR3. V lost 1 base and J 6 bases, leaving 17 bases between the germline ends.

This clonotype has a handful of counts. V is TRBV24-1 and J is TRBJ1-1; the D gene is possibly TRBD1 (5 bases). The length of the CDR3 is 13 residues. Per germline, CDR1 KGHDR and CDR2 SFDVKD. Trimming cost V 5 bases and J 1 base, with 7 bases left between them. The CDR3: CATSVTGNTEAFF. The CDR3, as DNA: TGTGCCACCAGTGTCACAGGGAACACTGAAGCTTTCTTT.

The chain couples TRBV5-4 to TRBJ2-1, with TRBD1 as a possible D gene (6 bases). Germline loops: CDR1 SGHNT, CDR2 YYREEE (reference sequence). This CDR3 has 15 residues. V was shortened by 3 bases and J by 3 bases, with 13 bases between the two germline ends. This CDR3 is CASSWAARGYNEQFF. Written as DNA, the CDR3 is TGTGCCAGCAGCTGGGCCGCCAGGGGCTACAATGAGCAGTTCTTC.

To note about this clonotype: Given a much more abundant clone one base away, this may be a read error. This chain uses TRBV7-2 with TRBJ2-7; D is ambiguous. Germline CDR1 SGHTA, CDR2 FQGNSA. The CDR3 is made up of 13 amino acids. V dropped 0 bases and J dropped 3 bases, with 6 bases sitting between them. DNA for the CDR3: TGTGCCAGCAGCTTAGCGAGCAACTACGAGCAGTACTTC. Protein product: CASSLASNYEQYF.

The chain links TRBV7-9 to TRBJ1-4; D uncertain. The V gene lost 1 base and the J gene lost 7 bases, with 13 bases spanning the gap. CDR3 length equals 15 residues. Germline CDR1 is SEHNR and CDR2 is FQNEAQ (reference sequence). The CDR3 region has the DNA TGTGCCAGCAGCTTAGACCGGTCTCGGAGTGAAAAACTGTTTTTT. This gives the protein CASSLDRSRSEKLFF.

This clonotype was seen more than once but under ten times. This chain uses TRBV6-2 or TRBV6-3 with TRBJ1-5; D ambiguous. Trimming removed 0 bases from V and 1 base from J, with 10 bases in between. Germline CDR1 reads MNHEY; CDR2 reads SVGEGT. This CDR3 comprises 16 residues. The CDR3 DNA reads TGTGCCAGCAGTTACTCAGGAGGGTTCAGCAATCAGCCCCAGCATTTT. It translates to CASSYSGGFSNQPQHF.

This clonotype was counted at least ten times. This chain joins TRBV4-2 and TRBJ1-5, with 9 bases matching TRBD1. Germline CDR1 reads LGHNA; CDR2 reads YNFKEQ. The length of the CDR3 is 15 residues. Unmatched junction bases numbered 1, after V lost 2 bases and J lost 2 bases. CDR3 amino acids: CASSQRTGGNQPQHF. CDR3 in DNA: TGTGCCAGCAGCCAAAGGACAGGGGGCAATCAGCCCCAGCATTTT.

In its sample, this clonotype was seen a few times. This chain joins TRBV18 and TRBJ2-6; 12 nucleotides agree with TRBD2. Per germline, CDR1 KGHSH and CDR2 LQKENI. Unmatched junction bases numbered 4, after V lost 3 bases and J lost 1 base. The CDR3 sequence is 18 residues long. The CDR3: CASSPQTSGSSGANVLTF. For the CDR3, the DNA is TGTGCCAGCTCACCTCAGACTAGCGGGAGTTCTGGGGCCAACGTCCTGACTTTC.

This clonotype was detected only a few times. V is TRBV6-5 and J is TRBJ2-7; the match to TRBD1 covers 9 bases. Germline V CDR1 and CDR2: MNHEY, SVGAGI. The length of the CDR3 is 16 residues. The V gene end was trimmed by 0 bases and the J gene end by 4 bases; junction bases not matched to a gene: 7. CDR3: CASSYSGTGSRYEQYF. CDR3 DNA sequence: TGTGCCAGCAGTTACTCGGGGACAGGGAGTCGGTACGAGCAGTACTTC.